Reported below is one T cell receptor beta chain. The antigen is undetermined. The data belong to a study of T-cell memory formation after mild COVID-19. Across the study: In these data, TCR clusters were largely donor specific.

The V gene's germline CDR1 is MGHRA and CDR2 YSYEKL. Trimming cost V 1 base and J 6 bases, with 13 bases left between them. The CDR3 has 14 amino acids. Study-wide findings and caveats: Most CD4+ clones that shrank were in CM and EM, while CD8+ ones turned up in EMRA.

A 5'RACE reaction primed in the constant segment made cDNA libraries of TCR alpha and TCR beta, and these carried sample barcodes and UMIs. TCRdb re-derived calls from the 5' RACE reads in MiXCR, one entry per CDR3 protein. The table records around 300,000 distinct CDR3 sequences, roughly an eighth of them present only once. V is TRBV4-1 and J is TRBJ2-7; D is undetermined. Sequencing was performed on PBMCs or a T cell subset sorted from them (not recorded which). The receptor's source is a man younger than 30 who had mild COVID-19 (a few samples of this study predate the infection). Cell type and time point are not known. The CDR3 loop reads CASSQGVGDIEQYF. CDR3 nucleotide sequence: TGCGCCAGCAGCCAAGGCGTCGGTGACATCGAGCAGTACTTC.